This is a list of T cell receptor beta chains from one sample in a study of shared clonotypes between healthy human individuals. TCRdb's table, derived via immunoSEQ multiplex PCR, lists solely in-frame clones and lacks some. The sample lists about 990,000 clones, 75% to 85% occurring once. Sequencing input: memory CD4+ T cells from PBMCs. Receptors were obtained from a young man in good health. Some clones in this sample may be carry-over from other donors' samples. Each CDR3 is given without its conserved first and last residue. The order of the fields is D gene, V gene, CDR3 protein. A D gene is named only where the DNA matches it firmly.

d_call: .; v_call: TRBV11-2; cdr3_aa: ASSQRLLASTDTQY
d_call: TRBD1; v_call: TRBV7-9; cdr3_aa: ASSLETGGATGYT
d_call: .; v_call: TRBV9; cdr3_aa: ASSQPQGIRDTQY
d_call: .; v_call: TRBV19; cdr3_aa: ATRRDLTNEKLF
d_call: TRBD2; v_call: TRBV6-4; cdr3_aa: ASSTRGLADVSTGELF
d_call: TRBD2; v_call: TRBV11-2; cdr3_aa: ASSSGGGLNNEQF
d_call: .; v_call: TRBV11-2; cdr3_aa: ASSLPWETQY
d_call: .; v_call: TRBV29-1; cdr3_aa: SVSGHLDEQY
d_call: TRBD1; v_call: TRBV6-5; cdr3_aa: ASHPGQGTGELF
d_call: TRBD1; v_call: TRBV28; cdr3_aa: ASYRTGGGNTIY
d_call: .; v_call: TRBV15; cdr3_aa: ATSSRRGTSSTDTQY
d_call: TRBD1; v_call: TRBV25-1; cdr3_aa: ASSEEQGAVLNYGYT
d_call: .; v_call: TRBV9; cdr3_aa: ASSGKWGARGRSSTDTQY
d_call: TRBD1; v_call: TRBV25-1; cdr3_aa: ASSARTGIYEQY
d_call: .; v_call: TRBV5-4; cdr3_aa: ASSPTGRINEKLF
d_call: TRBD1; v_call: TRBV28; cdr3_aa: ASRSRDRANQPQH
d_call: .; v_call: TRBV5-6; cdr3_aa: ASSQGLSYGYT
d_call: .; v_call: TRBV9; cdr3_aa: ASSSLSTSSSYNEQF
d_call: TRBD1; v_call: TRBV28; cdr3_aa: ASSVQGVYEQY
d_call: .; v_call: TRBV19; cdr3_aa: ASSSRGHEKLF
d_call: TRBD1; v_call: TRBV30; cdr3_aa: AWRPGQGIQETQY
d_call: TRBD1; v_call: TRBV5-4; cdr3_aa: ASRFGQGWGGYT
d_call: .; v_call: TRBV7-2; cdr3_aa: ASSRQGDLLTRQY
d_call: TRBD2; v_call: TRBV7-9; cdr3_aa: ASSPSTSGSNEQF
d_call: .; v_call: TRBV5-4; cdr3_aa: ASSLPAGRGETQY
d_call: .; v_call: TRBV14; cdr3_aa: ASSQRLDHNEQF
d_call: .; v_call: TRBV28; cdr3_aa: ASTLERPPSTDTQY
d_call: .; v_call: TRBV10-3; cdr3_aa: AISARIGGTEAF
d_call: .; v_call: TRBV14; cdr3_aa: ASSQLLRSTGELF
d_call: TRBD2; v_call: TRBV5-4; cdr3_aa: ATRTSGSKNIQY
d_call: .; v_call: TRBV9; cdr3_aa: ASSVDREAGNTIY
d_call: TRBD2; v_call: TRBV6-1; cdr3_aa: ASSGGALGAYEQY
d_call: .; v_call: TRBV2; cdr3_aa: ASSEEGMGTQY
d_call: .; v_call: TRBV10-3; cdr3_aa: AISEPEQPQH
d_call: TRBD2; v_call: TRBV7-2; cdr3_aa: ASSSSAGNPYEQY
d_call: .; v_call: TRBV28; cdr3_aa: ASSPQGLSSYEQY
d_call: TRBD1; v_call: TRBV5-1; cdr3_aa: ASSSTGTPVNTEAF
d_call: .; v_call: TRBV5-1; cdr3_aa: ASSSQDLSTDTQY
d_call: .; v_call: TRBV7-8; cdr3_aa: ASSSLTWEEKLF
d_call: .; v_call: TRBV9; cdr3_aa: ASSVGAQGELF
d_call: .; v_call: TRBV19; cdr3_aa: ASRTQGVGPPYEQY
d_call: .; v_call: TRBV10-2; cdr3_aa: ASSTPGTPSYGYT
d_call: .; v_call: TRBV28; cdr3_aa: ASSFPGLAYEQY
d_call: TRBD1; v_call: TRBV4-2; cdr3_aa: ASSQRTGVQPQH
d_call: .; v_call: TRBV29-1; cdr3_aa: SVVEFHEQY
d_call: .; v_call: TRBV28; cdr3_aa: ASSQIGRGSSYEQY
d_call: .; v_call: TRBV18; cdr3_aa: ASSPPSLAAGEQF
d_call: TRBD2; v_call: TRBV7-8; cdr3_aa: ASSSRLAGDYEQY
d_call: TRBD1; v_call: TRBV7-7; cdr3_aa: ASSPLDRPYEQY
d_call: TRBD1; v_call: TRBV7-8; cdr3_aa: ASTPRQGARVTEAF
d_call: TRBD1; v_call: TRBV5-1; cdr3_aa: ASSLVSQGETQY
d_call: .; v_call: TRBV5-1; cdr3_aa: ASSPPLDGTGELF